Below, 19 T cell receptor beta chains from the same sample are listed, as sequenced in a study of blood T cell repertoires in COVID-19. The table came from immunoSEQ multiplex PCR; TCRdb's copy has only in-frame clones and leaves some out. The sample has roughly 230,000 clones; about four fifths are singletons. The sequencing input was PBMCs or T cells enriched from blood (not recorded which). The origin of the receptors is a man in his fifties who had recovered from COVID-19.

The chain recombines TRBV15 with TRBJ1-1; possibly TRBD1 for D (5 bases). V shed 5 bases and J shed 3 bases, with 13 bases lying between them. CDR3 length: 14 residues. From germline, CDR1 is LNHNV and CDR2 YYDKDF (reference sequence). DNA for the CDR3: TGTGCCACCAGCGGTTCCAGGGTGGACACTGAAGCTTTCTTT. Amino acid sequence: CATSGSRVDTEAFF.

The DNA of the CDR3 is TGTGCCAGCAGCCAAAAGAAGGGGGGCTACACCTTC. Its translation is CASSQKKGGYTF. The chain recombines TRBV3-1 (or the pseudogene TRBV3-2) with TRBJ1-2; D is possibly TRBD1 (5 bases). Trimming removed 2 bases from V and 8 bases from J, with 9 bases in between. The CDR3 sequence is 12 residues long. Germline CDR1 is LGHDT and CDR2 is YNNKEL (reference sequence).

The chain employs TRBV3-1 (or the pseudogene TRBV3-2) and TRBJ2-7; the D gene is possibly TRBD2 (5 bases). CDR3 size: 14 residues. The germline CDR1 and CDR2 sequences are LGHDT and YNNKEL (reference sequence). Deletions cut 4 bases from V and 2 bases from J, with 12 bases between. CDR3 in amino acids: CASSRETGTYEQYF. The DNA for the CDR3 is TGTGCCAGCAGCCGAGAGACGGGGACCTACGAGCAGTACTTC.

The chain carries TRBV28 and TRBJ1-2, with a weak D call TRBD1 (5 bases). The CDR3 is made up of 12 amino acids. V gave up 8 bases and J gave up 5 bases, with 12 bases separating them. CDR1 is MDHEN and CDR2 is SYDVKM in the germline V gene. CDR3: CASVGGEYGYTF. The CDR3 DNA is TGTGCCAGCGTCGGAGGGGAGTATGGCTACACCTTC.

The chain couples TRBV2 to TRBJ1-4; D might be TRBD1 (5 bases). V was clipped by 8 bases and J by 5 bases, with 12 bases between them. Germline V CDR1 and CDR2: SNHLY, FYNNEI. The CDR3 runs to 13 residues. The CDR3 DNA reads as TGTGCCAGCCGGGGGTCGGCGAATGAAAAACTGTTTTTT. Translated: CASRGSANEKLFF.

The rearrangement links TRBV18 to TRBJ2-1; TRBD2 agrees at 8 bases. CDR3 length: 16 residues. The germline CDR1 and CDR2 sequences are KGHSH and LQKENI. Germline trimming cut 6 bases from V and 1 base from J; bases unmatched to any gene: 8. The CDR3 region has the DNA TGTGCCAGCTCGCCCGGAGGGACTAGGTCCTACAATGAGCAGTTCTTC. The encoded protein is CASSPGGTRSYNEQFF.

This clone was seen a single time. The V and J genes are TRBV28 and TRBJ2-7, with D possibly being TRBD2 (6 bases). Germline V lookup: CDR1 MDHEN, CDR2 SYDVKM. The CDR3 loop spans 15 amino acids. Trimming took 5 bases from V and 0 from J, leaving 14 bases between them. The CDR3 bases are TGTGCCAGCAGTGGGGGGTCCGTACTCTCCTACGAGCAGTACTTC. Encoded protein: CASSGGSVLSYEQYF.

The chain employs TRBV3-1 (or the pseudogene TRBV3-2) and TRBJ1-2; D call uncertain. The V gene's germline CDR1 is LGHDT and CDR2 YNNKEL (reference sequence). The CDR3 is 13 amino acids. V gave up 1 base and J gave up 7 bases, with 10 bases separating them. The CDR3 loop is CASSQVPGRGYTF. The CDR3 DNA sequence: TGTGCCAGCAGCCAAGTCCCGGGTCGTGGCTACACCTTC.

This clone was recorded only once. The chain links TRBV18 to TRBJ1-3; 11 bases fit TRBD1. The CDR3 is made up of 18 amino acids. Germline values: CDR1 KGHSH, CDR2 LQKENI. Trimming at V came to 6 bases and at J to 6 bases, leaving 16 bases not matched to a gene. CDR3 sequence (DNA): TGTGCCAGCTCGTCCTGGACAGGGGGCGAGGGGCAGGAAAACACCATATATTTT. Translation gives CASSSWTGGEGQENTIYF.

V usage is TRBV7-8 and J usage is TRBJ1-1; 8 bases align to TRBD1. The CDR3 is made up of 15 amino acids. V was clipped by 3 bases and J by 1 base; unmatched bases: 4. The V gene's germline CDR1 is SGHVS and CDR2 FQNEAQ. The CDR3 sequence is CASSFRTGPNTEAFF. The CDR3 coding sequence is TGTGCCAGCAGCTTCCGGACAGGGCCGAACACTGAAGCTTTCTTT. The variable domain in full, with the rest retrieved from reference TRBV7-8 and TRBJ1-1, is GAGVSQSPRYKVAKRGQDVALRCDPISGHVSLFWYQQALGQGPEFLTYFQNEAQLDKSGLPSDRFFAERPEGSVSTLKIQRTQQEDSAVYLCASSFRTGPNTEAFFGQGTRLTVV.

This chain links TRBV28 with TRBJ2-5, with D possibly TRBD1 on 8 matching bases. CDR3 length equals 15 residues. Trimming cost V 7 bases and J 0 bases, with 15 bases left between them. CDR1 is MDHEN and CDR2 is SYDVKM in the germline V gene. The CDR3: CASTTGGGYQETQYF. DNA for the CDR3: TGTGCCAGCACAACAGGGGGGGGTTACCAAGAGACCCAGTACTTC.

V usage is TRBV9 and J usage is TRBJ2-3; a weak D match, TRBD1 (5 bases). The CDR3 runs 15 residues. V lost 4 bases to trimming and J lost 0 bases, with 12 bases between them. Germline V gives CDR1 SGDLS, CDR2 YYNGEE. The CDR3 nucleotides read TGTGCCAGCAGCCCCATAGGGGCTAGCACAGATACGCAGTATTTT. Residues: CASSPIGASTDTQYF.

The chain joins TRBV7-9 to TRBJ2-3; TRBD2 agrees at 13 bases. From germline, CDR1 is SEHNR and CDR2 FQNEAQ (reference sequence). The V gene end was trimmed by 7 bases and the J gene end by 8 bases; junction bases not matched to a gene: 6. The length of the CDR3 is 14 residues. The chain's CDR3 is CASNPGLAGFTQYF. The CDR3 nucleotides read TGTGCCAGCAACCCGGGACTAGCGGGGTTTACGCAGTATTTT.

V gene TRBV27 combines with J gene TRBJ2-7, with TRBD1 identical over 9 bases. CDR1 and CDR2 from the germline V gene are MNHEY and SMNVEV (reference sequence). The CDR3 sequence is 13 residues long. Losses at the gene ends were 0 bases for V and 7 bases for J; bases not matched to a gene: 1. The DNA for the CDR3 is TGTGCCAGCAGTTTATCCGGACAGGGGGAGCAGTACTTC. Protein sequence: CASSLSGQGEQYF.

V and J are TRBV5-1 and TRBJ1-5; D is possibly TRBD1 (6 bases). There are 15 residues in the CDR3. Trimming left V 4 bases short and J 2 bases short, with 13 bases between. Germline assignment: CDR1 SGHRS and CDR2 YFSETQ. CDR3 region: CASSQGQGGNQPQHF. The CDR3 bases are TGCGCCAGCAGCCAGGGGCAAGGGGGCAATCAGCCCCAGCATTTT.

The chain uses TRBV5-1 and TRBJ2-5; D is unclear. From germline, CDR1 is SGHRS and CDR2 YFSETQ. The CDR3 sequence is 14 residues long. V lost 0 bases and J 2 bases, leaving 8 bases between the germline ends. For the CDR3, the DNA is TGCGCCAGCAGCTTGGCGCACAGTCAAGAGACCCAGTACTTC. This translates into CASSLAHSQETQYF. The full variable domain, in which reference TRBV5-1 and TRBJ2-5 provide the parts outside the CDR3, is KAGVTQTPRYLIKTRGQQVTLSCSPISGHRSVSWYQQTPGQGLQFLFEYFSETQRNKGNFPGRFSGRQFSNSRSEMNVSTLELGDSALYLCASSLAHSQETQYFGPGTRLLVL.

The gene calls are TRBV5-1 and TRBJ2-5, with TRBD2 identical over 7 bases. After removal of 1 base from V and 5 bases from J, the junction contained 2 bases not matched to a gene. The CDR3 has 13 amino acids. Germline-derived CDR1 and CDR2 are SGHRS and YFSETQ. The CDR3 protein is CASSLFGGETQYF. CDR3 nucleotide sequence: TGCGCCAGCAGCTTGTTCGGGGGGGAGACCCAGTACTTC.

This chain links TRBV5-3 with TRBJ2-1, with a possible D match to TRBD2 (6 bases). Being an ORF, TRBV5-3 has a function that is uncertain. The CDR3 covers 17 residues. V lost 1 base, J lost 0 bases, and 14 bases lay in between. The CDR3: CARSLYTGVSSYNEQFF. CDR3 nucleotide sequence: TGTGCCAGAAGCTTGTATACGGGAGTCAGCTCCTACAATGAGCAGTTCTTC.

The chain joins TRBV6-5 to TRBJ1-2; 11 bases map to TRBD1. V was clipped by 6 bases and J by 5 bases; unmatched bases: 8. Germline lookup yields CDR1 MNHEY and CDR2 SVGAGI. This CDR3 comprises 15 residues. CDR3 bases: TGTGCCAGCAGACCCAGGACAGGGGGCTATTATGGCTACACCTTC. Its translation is CASRPRTGGYYGYTF.